These 23 T cell receptor beta chains came from one sample sequenced in a study of blood T cell repertoires in COVID-19. Using immunoSEQ multiplex PCR, the repertoire was profiled, and TCRdb retains in-frame clones only, with some absent. The data contain about 90,000 clones, around four fifths of them singletons. The sample comprised peripheral blood. These receptors all come from a human donor in a cohort sampled during active COVID-19.

This chain uses TRBV5-1 with TRBJ2-3; possibly TRBD2 for D (7 bases). This CDR3 spans 14 amino acids. V lost 7 bases to trimming and J lost 1 base, with 13 bases between them. Germline CDR1 and CDR2: SGHRS and YFSETQ. DNA for the CDR3: TGCGCCAGCCAGAGGGGGGGGCGCACAGATACGCAGTATTTT. Protein sequence: CASQRGGRTDTQYF.

Only a few counts were recorded for this clone. The chain uses TRBV19 and TRBJ1-5; D is possibly TRBD1 (5 bases). Trimming pared 5 bases from V and 7 bases from J, leaving 15 bases between. CDR1 is LNHDA, CDR2 SQIVND, per germline (reference sequence). The CDR3 is made up of 14 amino acids. The CDR3 protein is CASSHQGFGQPQHF. CDR3 nucleotide sequence: TGTGCCAGTAGTCATCAGGGATTTGGGCAGCCCCAGCATTTT.

CDR3 nucleotides: TGTGCCAGCAGCTTAGGGCCCTCGGGGTGGAACACCATATATTTT. Protein: CASSLGPSGWNTIYF. The chain combines TRBV7-2 with TRBJ1-3; D unclear. The V end was cut by 1 base, the J end by 7 bases, with 14 bases between. Germline CDR1 reads SGHTA; CDR2 reads FQGNSA. The CDR3 is 15 residues long.

The chain links TRBV14 to TRBJ2-1; 7 bases map to TRBD1. Germline trimming cut 0 bases from V and 7 bases from J; bases unmatched to any gene: 9. Germline-derived CDR1 and CDR2 are SGHDN and FVKESK. The CDR3 runs to 16 residues. CDR3 sequence (DNA): TGTGCCAGCAGCCAAGAAGGCACAGGGGTAATTAATGAGCAGTTCTTC. Its translation is CASSQEGTGVINEQFF.

The rearrangement joins TRBV7-2 to TRBJ2-1, with 8 bases aligning to TRBD2. Germline lookup yields CDR1 SGHTA and CDR2 FQGNSA. This CDR3 comprises 16 residues. J lost 7 bases, V lost 2 bases, and 10 bases had no gene match. The CDR3 DNA sequence: TGTGCCAGCAGCTTACAGTTCGGGGGGGCTCGTAATGAGCAGTTCTTC. This translates into CASSLQFGGARNEQFF.

There are a few counts of this clone. This sequence joins TRBV9 and TRBJ2-1; 8 bases are a match to TRBD1. Germline lookup yields CDR1 SGDLS and CDR2 YYNGEE. Losses at the gene ends were 0 bases for V and 8 bases for J; bases not matched to a gene: 4. This CDR3 region has 14 residues. For the CDR3, the DNA is TGTGCCAGCAGCGTAGGGACAGGGTACCATGAGCAGTTCTTC. Translating gives CASSVGTGYHEQFF.

The CDR3 bases are TGTGCCAGCAGCGCCCGGACAGGGAGGAATGAAAAACTGTTTTTT. Translating gives CASSARTGRNEKLFF. V gene TRBV5-4 combines with J gene TRBJ1-4, with 8 nucleotides matching TRBD1. Trimming removed 4 bases from V and 5 bases from J; junction bases left unmatched: 7. CDR3 length: 15 amino acids. Germline V gene data show CDR1 as SGHNT and CDR2 as YYREEE (reference sequence).

A few counts support this clone. V usage is TRBV9 and J usage is TRBJ1-5; 9 bases agree with TRBD1. The V gene's germline CDR1 is SGDLS and CDR2 YYNGEE. The V segment lost 4 bases and the J segment 4 bases; nucleotides outside the gene matches: 3. The CDR3 is made up of 14 amino acids. The CDR3 protein is CASSSGQGNQPQHF. CDR3 bases: TGTGCCAGCAGCTCGGGACAGGGTAATCAGCCCCAGCATTTT.

This clone was seen repeatedly, ten times or more. This rearrangement joins TRBV7-6 to TRBJ1-6, with 7 bases fitting TRBD1. Trimming took 5 bases from V and 9 from J; bases not matched to a gene: 13. CDR1 and CDR2 from the germline V gene are SGHVS and FNYEAQ. This CDR3 spans 16 amino acids. CDR3 sequence reads: CASSRGGQRGASPLHF. CDR3 DNA: TGTGCCAGCAGCCGAGGGGGACAGCGCGGGGCTTCACCCCTCCACTTT.

V gene TRBV18 combines with J gene TRBJ2-7; 8 bases map to TRBD2. Per germline, CDR1 KGHSH and CDR2 LQKENI. CDR3 size: 15 residues. Trimming took 1 base from V and 1 from J; bases not matched to a gene: 3. Here the CDR3 DNA reads TGTGCCAGCTCACCACGCGGGGGGTCGTCCTACGAGCAGTACTTC. Its translation is CASSPRGGSSYEQYF.

This sequence joins TRBV6-6 and TRBJ1-1; no definite D call. V lost 7 bases and J 2 bases, leaving 5 bases between the germline ends. This CDR3 has 11 residues. Germline values: CDR1 MNHNY, CDR2 SVGAGI (reference sequence). The CDR3 DNA is TGTGCCAGCATTATAAACACTGAAGCTTTCTTT. Translating it yields CASIINTEAFF.

This clone was counted a few times. This sequence joins TRBV19 and TRBJ2-7; possibly TRBD2 for D (6 bases). Trimming took off 1 base at V and 4 bases at J, with 14 bases between the two ends. The length of the CDR3 is 15 residues. Germline V gene sequence: CDR1 LNHDA, CDR2 SQIVND (reference sequence). The CDR3: CASSIVDSGLYEQYF. The CDR3 DNA follows: TGTGCCAGTAGTATAGTAGATAGCGGATTATACGAGCAGTACTTC.

V is TRBV7-2 and J is TRBJ2-5; the match to TRBD2 covers 8 bases. Per the germline V gene, CDR1 is SGHTA and CDR2 is FQGNSA. The V segment lost 1 base and the J segment 5 bases; nucleotides outside the gene matches: 6. The CDR3 runs 15 residues. The CDR3 sequence is CASSLVGLVRETQYF. The CDR3 nucleotides read TGTGCCAGCAGCTTAGTGGGACTAGTCAGGGAGACCCAGTACTTC.

This clone was counted once. The gene calls are TRBV29-1 and TRBJ1-1; D remains unclear. The germline V gene has CDR1 SQVTM and CDR2 ANQGSEA. Trimming cost V 4 bases and J 3 bases, with 15 bases left between them. The CDR3 totals 14 residues. This chain's CDR3 is CSVGRGPLDTEAFF. The CDR3 bases are TGCAGCGTTGGGCGCGGCCCGTTGGACACTGAAGCTTTCTTT.

This clone turned up a few times. The chain joins TRBV7-8 to TRBJ1-3; 8 positions agree with TRBD1. V shed 5 bases, J shed 0 bases, and the junction held 6 bases outside the gene matches. The CDR3 extends over 16 amino acids. From germline, CDR1 is SGHVS and CDR2 FQNEAQ. In nucleotides, the CDR3 is TGTGCCAGCAGCCTTTACAGGGGGAACTCTGGAAACACCATATATTTT. Encoded protein: CASSLYRGNSGNTIYF.

V gene TRBV18 combines with J gene TRBJ2-5; 8 bases are shared with TRBD1. Germline V gene lookup returns CDR1 KGHSH and CDR2 LQKENI. V shed 4 bases, J shed 1 base, and the junction held 8 bases outside the gene matches. This CDR3 contains 16 residues. This chain's CDR3 is CASSRQGTFSQETQYF. CDR3 coding DNA: TGTGCCAGCTCACGACAGGGGACATTTAGCCAAGAGACCCAGTACTTC.

This sequence joins TRBV29-1 and TRBJ2-5; 7 bases match TRBD2. The V and J ends lost 6 bases and 3 bases, in that order; junction bases with no gene match: 4. The length of the CDR3 is 12 residues. Germline-derived CDR1 and CDR2 are SQVTM and ANQGSEA. CDR3 protein: CSVYGGEETQYF. CDR3 DNA: TGCAGCGTCTATGGGGGGGAAGAGACCCAGTACTTC. Combining the CDR3 with reference TRBV29-1 and TRBJ2-5 gives the whole variable domain SAVISQKPSRDICQRGTSLTIQCQVDSQVTMMFWYRQQPGQSLTLIATANQGSEATYESGFVIDKFPISRPNLTFSTLTVSNMSPEDSSIYLCSVYGGEETQYFGPGTRLLVL.

The gene calls are TRBV3-1 (or the pseudogene TRBV3-2) and TRBJ1-2; 8 bases line up with TRBD1. Losses at the gene ends were 4 bases for V and 3 bases for J; bases not matched to a gene: 1. The CDR3 has 13 residues. The germline gives CDR1 LGHDT, CDR2 YNNKEL (reference sequence). The CDR3: CASSPTGDYGYTF. The CDR3, as DNA: TGTGCCAGCAGCCCGACAGGGGACTATGGCTACACCTTC.

The rearrangement joins TRBV27 to TRBJ2-3; D is uncertain. V was trimmed by 5 bases and J by 1 base, leaving 16 bases between them. The CDR3 is 16 residues long. The germline CDR1 and CDR2 sequences are MNHEY and SMNVEV (reference sequence). CDR3 sequence: CASSKLALERTDTQYF. For the CDR3, the DNA is TGTGCCAGCAGTAAACTGGCTCTAGAACGCACAGATACGCAGTATTTT.

This clone was observed a handful of times. The V and J genes are TRBV20-1 and TRBJ2-5, with TRBD1 matching 7 bases. Germline V gene data show CDR1 as DFQATT and CDR2 as SNEGSKA (reference sequence). The CDR3 runs 14 residues. V dropped 3 bases and J dropped 5; count of bases not matched to a gene: 9. For the CDR3, the DNA is TGCAGTGCTAGTCTAGTAGGGGGCTGGGAGACCCAGTACTTC. As protein: CSASLVGGWETQYF.

In its sample, this clone was seen once. The chain couples TRBV24-1 to TRBJ1-5; D is unclear. The CDR3 covers 14 residues. Germline values: CDR1 KGHDR, CDR2 SFDVKD. V lost 5 bases to trimming and J lost 0 bases, with 7 bases between them. The CDR3: CATSGANSNQPQHF. CDR3 DNA sequence: TGTGCCACCAGTGGCGCGAATAGCAATCAGCCCCAGCATTTT.

The chain is built from TRBV5-1 and TRBJ2-7; 7 bases are shared with TRBD1. The V and J ends lost 4 bases and 7 bases, in that order; junction bases with no gene match: 8. This CDR3 contains 13 residues. The germline V gene encodes CDR1 SGHRS and CDR2 YFSETQ. The CDR3 region is CASSQDRVGEQYF. CDR3 nucleotides: TGCGCCAGCAGCCAAGACAGGGTGGGGGAGCAGTACTTC.

This rearrangement joins TRBV11-3 to TRBJ2-1, with D tentatively TRBD2 (5 bases). The ends were cut back, 5 bases at V and 4 bases at J, with 9 bases in the middle. The CDR3 is made up of 13 amino acids. Germline lookup yields CDR1 SGHNT and CDR2 YENEEA. The CDR3 region is CASSRGLYNEQFF. The CDR3 nucleotides read TGTGCCAGCAGCCGGGGTCTTTACAATGAGCAGTTCTTC.